A single sample gave rise to the 24 T cell receptor beta chains below, sequenced in a study of shared clonotypes between healthy human individuals. Profiled with immunoSEQ multiplex PCR; TCRdb holds only in-frame clones, not every one. The sample lists about 2,200,000 clones, just over 90% occurring once. CD45RO-negative CD8 cells positively selected for CCR7 made up the naive population, which excluded terminally differentiated effector memory CD45RA+ cells. The sample was naive CD8+ T cells from PBMCs. The receptors come from a man younger than 35 in good health. Some clones in this sample may be carry-over from other donors' samples.

In this sample, this clone turned up once. V usage is TRBV30 and J usage is TRBJ1-2; D unresolved. The germline V and J ends were trimmed by 0 bases and 8 bases, with 16 bases remaining between them. There are 14 residues in the CDR3. Germline-derived CDR1 and CDR2 are GTSNPN and SVGIG (reference sequence). The CDR3 loop is CAWSVDWGPTGYTF. CDR3 in DNA: TGTGCCTGGAGTGTAGACTGGGGTCCCACGGGCTACACCTTC.

This clone has a handful of counts. V is TRBV19 and J is TRBJ1-1; TRBD1 aligns across 7 bases. Trimming cost V 1 base and J 2 bases; bases outside gene matches: 7. CDR1 is LNHDA, CDR2 SQIVND, per germline (reference sequence). The CDR3 contains 16 residues. CDR3 sequence reads: CASSIGYGTVNTEAFF. The CDR3 DNA is TGTGCCAGTAGTATAGGATACGGGACAGTAAACACTGAAGCTTTCTTT.

The V call is TRBV15, the J call TRBJ2-1; perhaps D is TRBD1 or TRBD2 (5 bases each). The CDR3 length is 16 residues. Trimming took off 3 bases at V and 3 bases at J, with 15 bases between the two ends. The germline CDR1 and CDR2 sequences are LNHNV and YYDKDF (reference sequence). The CDR3, as DNA: TGTGCCACCAGCAGGGGGGTGGGCTGGAGCTACAATGAGCAGTTCTTC. Translating it yields CATSRGVGWSYNEQFF.

Points on this clone: The identical CDR3 is also encoded by other nucleotide sequences in the sample. V and J are TRBV9 and TRBJ2-1; D gene ambiguous. Germline CDR1 is SGDLS and CDR2 is YYNGEE. The CDR3 is made up of 16 amino acids. V dropped 0 bases and J dropped 0 bases, with 10 bases sitting between them. The CDR3 bases are TGTGCCAGCAGCGTAGAAGGTAAGAGCTCCTACAATGAGCAGTTCTTC. This translates into CASSVEGKSSYNEQFF.

The CDR3 region has the DNA TGTGCCAGCAGCCCCCGACCACAGGGTCCTGAAGCTTTCTTT. Translating gives CASSPRPQGPEAFF. This chain uses TRBV7-9 with TRBJ1-1; perhaps TRBD1 as D (6 bases). The V gene lost 5 bases and the J gene lost 6 bases, with 16 bases spanning the gap. The CDR3 is 14 amino acids. Germline V CDR1 and CDR2: SEHNR, FQNEAQ (reference sequence).

J is TRBJ2-1 and V is TRBV27, with no clear D. The CDR3 runs to 13 residues. V dropped 8 bases and J dropped 5 bases, with 13 bases sitting between them. CDR1 is MNHEY and CDR2 is SMNVEV in the germline V gene (reference sequence). CDR3 region: CASGMGGNNEQFF. For the CDR3, the DNA is TGTGCCAGCGGAATGGGTGGCAACAATGAGCAGTTCTTC.

The chain has TRBV2 and TRBJ1-2, with D uncertain. Trimming cost V 6 bases and J 0 bases, with 14 bases left between them. Germline CDR1 and CDR2: SNHLY and FYNNEI. The CDR3 has 15 amino acids. The CDR3 region has the DNA TGTGCCAGCAGGACTACATGGGCCTCTAACTATGGCTACACCTTC. This sequence encodes CASRTTWASNYGYTF. Full variable domain (missing parts from reference TRBV2 and TRBJ1-2): EPEVTQTPSHQVTQMGQEVILRCVPISNHLYFYWYRQILGQKVEFLVSFYNNEISEKSEIFDDQFSVERPDGSNFTLKIRSTKLEDSAMYFCASRTTWASNYGYTFGSGTRLTVV.

The chain links TRBV11-2 to TRBJ2-5; possibly TRBD1 for D (6 bases). This CDR3 has 14 amino acids. Germline V lookup: CDR1 SGHAT, CDR2 FQNNGV. The germline V and J ends were trimmed by 7 bases and 2 bases, with 14 bases remaining between them. Written as DNA, the CDR3 is TGTGCCAGCACCCCTTCAGGGGTTCAAGAGACCCAGTACTTC. Protein sequence: CASTPSGVQETQYF.

The V and J genes are TRBV27 and TRBJ2-7; 9 bases match TRBD1. V dropped 4 bases and J dropped 3; count of bases not matched to a gene: 10. The CDR3 spans 16 residues. Germline V lookup: CDR1 MNHEY, CDR2 SMNVEV (reference sequence). The CDR3 nucleotides are TGTGCCAGCAGTTCCCGGGGACAGGGCGGTATCTACGAGCAGTACTTC. Translating gives CASSSRGQGGIYEQYF.

The chain couples TRBV11-2 to TRBJ2-3; 8 nucleotides line up with TRBD2. The CDR3 consists of 16 residues. CDR1 SGHAT and CDR2 FQNNGV come from the germline V gene. Germline trimming cut 1 base from V and 1 base from J; bases unmatched to any gene: 4. CDR3 sequence: CASSLGPGLGTDTQYF. In nucleotides, the CDR3 is TGTGCCAGCAGCTTAGGTCCGGGACTAGGCACAGATACGCAGTATTTT.

The gene calls are TRBV2 and TRBJ2-7, with TRBD1 identical over 10 bases. The CDR3 is made up of 13 amino acids. CDR1 SNHLY and CDR2 FYNNEI come from the germline V gene. Unmatched junction bases numbered 4, after V lost 6 bases and J lost 5 bases. CDR3 DNA: TGTGCCAGCAGAGACAGGGGGCTCAACGAGCAGTACTTC. This translates into CASRDRGLNEQYF. Using reference TRBV2 and TRBJ2-7 for the parts outside the CDR3, the full variable domain is EPEVTQTPSHQVTQMGQEVILRCVPISNHLYFYWYRQILGQKVEFLVSFYNNEISEKSEIFDDQFSVERPDGSNFTLKIRSTKLEDSAMYFCASRDRGLNEQYFGPGTRLTVT.

On this clone: The same CDR3 arises from other DNA sequences in this sample as well. The V and J genes are TRBV7-9 and TRBJ1-1; 7 positions match TRBD1. Germline V gene lookup returns CDR1 SEHNR and CDR2 FQNEAQ (reference sequence). CDR3 length equals 14 residues. The J segment lost 1 base and the V segment lost 5 bases, leaving 4 bases of the junction unmatched. The CDR3 bases are TGTGCCAGCAGCCCAGGACAGGCGAACACTGAAGCTTTCTTT. It specifies CASSPGQANTEAFF.

J is TRBJ1-1 and V is TRBV6-5; D is ambiguous. V lost 0 bases and J lost 1, with 6 bases in between. Germline lookup yields CDR1 MNHEY and CDR2 SVGAGI. This CDR3 is built from 14 residues. This chain's CDR3 is CASSYSEANTEAFF. DNA for the CDR3: TGTGCCAGCAGTTACTCTGAGGCGAACACTGAAGCTTTCTTT.

V usage is TRBV4-1 and J usage is TRBJ2-1; D gene unclear. This CDR3 is 15 amino acids long. Trimming took off 2 bases at V and 4 bases at J, with 12 bases between the two ends. Germline assignment: CDR1 MGHRA and CDR2 YSYEKL. CDR3 nucleotides: TGCGCCAGCAGCCAATTCTGGACCGATTACAATGAGCAGTTCTTC. This codes for CASSQFWTDYNEQFF.

The rearrangement links TRBV29-1 to TRBJ2-1, with 9 bases lining up with TRBD2. CDR1 and CDR2 from the germline V gene are SQVTM and ANQGSEA. This CDR3 comprises 16 residues. The V and J ends lost 0 bases and 7 bases, in that order; junction bases with no gene match: 10. The CDR3 nucleotides are TGCAGCGTTGAAGAGAGGGCGGGAGGGCCAGAAAATGAGCAGTTCTTC. Its protein is CSVEERAGGPENEQFF.

The CDR3 nucleotides are TGTGCCAGCAGCTTAGGGACTGAGCAGTTCTTC. It encodes CASSLGTEQFF. The genes are TRBV5-8 and TRBJ2-1; D tentatively reads TRBD1 or TRBD2 (5 bases each). Germline CDR1 reads SGHTS; CDR2 reads YDEGEE. Trimming removed 2 bases at V and 9 bases at J, with 6 bases between. This CDR3 contains 11 residues.

J is TRBJ1-3 and V is TRBV7-8; D is ambiguous. Germline values: CDR1 SGHVS, CDR2 FQNEAQ. The CDR3 loop spans 15 amino acids. V lost 6 bases to trimming and J lost 0 bases, with 12 bases between them. The CDR3 DNA is TGTGCCAGCAGTCTAGTGGGTAGCTCTGGAAACACCATATATTTT. This encodes CASSLVGSSGNTIYF.

The rearrangement joins TRBV27 to TRBJ2-5, with D perhaps TRBD1 (6 bases). V was clipped by 3 bases and J by 2 bases, with 10 bases between them. Germline CDR1 and CDR2: MNHEY and SMNVEV (reference sequence). The CDR3 has 14 amino acids. CDR3 region: CASSFGTHQETQYF. CDR3 bases: TGTGCCAGCAGTTTCGGGACACATCAAGAGACCCAGTACTTC.

The rearrangement joins TRBV11-2 to TRBJ1-1, with 7 nucleotides matching TRBD1. Germline V gene lookup returns CDR1 SGHAT and CDR2 FQNNGV. V was clipped by 3 bases and J by 1 base; unmatched bases: 5. CDR3 length: 15 amino acids. The CDR3 DNA reads as TGTGCCAGCAGCTTGAACAGGGGCAAGAACACTGAAGCTTTCTTT. This translates into CASSLNRGKNTEAFF.

The V and J genes are TRBV2 and TRBJ1-3, with D tentatively TRBD1 (5 bases). This CDR3 has 15 amino acids. V lost 3 bases to trimming and J lost 2 bases, with 11 bases between them. CDR1 and CDR2 (germline): SNHLY, FYNNEI. The CDR3 reads CASSDGAGTGNTIYF. In DNA, the CDR3 is TGTGCCAGCAGTGATGGGGCAGGCACTGGAAACACCATATATTTT.

The chain joins TRBV9 to TRBJ1-2, with D perhaps TRBD1 (6 bases). CDR1 and CDR2 (germline): SGDLS, YYNGEE. V lost 0 bases and J lost 5, with 14 bases in between. The CDR3 is 15 residues long. As DNA, the CDR3 is TGTGCCAGCAGCGTAGCCCGGACAGATGCTTATGGCTACACCTTC. As protein: CASSVARTDAYGYTF.

The genes are TRBV19 and TRBJ1-2; the D is unclear. The germline gives CDR1 LNHDA, CDR2 SQIVND (reference sequence). The germline V and J ends were trimmed by 5 bases and 4 bases, with 8 bases remaining between them. This CDR3 region has 12 residues. The CDR3 loop reads CASSGSTYGYTF. CDR3 nucleotide sequence: TGTGCCAGTAGTGGCAGCACCTATGGCTACACCTTC.

The rearrangement joins TRBV19 to TRBJ2-1, with TRBD2 matching 12 bases. The CDR3 is made up of 16 amino acids. The J segment lost 7 bases and the V segment lost 6 bases, leaving 10 bases of the junction unmatched. Germline CDR1 reads LNHDA; CDR2 reads SQIVND (reference sequence). This CDR3 reads CASRLAGGGRGNEQFF. The CDR3 DNA is TGTGCCAGTAGGCTAGCGGGAGGGGGAAGGGGAAATGAGCAGTTCTTC.

The chain recombines TRBV13 with TRBJ2-5; 7 positions agree with TRBD1. The CDR3 has 14 residues. V shed 3 bases and J 3 bases; nucleotides not matched to a gene: 4. Germline assignment: CDR1 PRHDT and CDR2 FYEKMQ (reference sequence). The CDR3 loop is CASSFWDSKETQYF. The CDR3 DNA reads as TGTGCCAGCAGCTTTTGGGACAGTAAAGAGACCCAGTACTTC.